One and the same sample provided the 21 T cell receptor beta chains below, sequenced in a study of Graves' ophthalmopathy and Graves' hyperthyroidism. RNA transcripts were the source from which TCR beta CDR3 regions were amplified. HTBI primers served in a first-round RT-PCR, which a second-round multiplex PCR followed. One entry per CDR3 protein, called by TCRdb with MiXCR from the multiplex PCR reads. There are 660,000 or so distinct CDR3 sequences in the sample; roughly 41% occur only once, and 3% to 3.5% lies in the top ten. The material sequenced was peripheral blood. These receptors all stem from an adult man with Graves' ophthalmopathy.

This clonotype occurred many times. V and J are TRBV29-1 and TRBJ1-4, with a possible D match to TRBD1 (6 bases). The CDR3 has 13 amino acids. Germline V gives CDR1 SQVTM, CDR2 ANQGSEA. Trimming cost V 4 bases and J 4 bases, with 10 bases left between them. This CDR3 is CSVGQANNEKLFF. As DNA, the CDR3 is TGCAGCGTTGGACAGGCCAATAATGAAAAACTGTTTTTT.

As concerns this clonotype: The junction departs from the called germline gene at one end, perhaps through a read error. This chain uses TRBV7-8 with TRBJ1-1, with D tentatively TRBD1 (5 bases). Germline CDR1 is SGHVS and CDR2 is FQNEAQ. The length of the CDR3 is 16 residues. DNA of the CDR3: TGCGCCAGCAGCCGATGGTCCCGGGGGTTTGGCACTGAAGCTTTCTTT. Residues: CASSRWSRGFGTEAFF. The full variable domain, completed using reference TRBV7-8 and TRBJ1-1, is GAGVSQSPRYKVAKRGQDVALRCDPISGHVSLFWYQQALGQGPEFLTYFQNEAQLDKSGLPSDRFFAERPEGSVSTLKIQRTQQEDSAVYLCASSRWSRGFGTEAFFGQGTRLTVV.

Only one count was recorded for this clonotype. The V and J genes are TRBV11-2 and TRBJ2-1, with a possible D match to TRBD2 (5 bases). The V gene lost 3 bases and the J gene lost 9 bases, with 15 bases spanning the gap. The CDR3 contains 14 residues. Germline loops: CDR1 SGHAT, CDR2 FQNNGV. CDR3 protein: CASSFGGGKGEQFF. CDR3 coding DNA: TGTGCCAGCAGCTTCGGAGGTGGGAAGGGTGAGCAGTTCTTC.

This clonotype was seen a few times. This chain uses TRBV24-1 with TRBJ1-5; the D is unclear. CDR3 length: 15 amino acids. V shed 5 bases and J shed 11 bases, with 21 bases lying between them. The germline CDR1 and CDR2 sequences are KGHDR and SFDVKD. In DNA form, the CDR3 reads TGTGCCACCAGTGGGGGAGCGGGAGCGGGAGAGACCCAGCATTTT. Amino acids: CATSGGAGAGETQHF.

The chain carries TRBV7-8 and TRBJ1-5, with 7 bases lining up with TRBD1. The V segment lost 5 bases and the J segment 5 bases; nucleotides outside the gene matches: 15. Germline CDR1 and CDR2: SGHVS and FQNEAQ. This CDR3 contains 17 residues. CDR3 sequence (DNA): TGTGCCAGCAGCCTCCCCCGGGACAGAGGCTTGGATCAGCCCCAGCATTTT. This encodes CASSLPRDRGLDQPQHF. The full variable domain, in which reference TRBV7-8 and TRBJ1-5 provide the parts outside the CDR3, is GAGVSQSPRYKVAKRGQDVALRCDPISGHVSLFWYQQALGQGPEFLTYFQNEAQLDKSGLPSDRFFAERPEGSVSTLKIQRTQQEDSAVYLCASSLPRDRGLDQPQHFGDGTRLSIL.

This clonotype showed up many times. This sequence joins TRBV20-1 and TRBJ1-1; unclear D gene. CDR3 size: 12 residues. From germline, CDR1 is DFQATT and CDR2 SNEGSKA (reference sequence). The V end was cut by 6 bases, the J end by 1 base, with 9 bases between. CDR3 sequence (DNA): TGCAGTGCACACGGCGGGAACACTGAAGCTTTCTTT. The encoded protein is CSAHGGNTEAFF.

About this clonotype: A much larger clonotype is one base distant, so this may be a read error. The chain uses TRBV7-9 and TRBJ1-2, with 10 bases lining up with TRBD1. The germline CDR1 and CDR2 sequences are SEHNR and FQNEAQ (reference sequence). The CDR3 has 14 amino acids. V gave up 4 bases and J gave up 3 bases; unmatched junction bases: 2. The CDR3 coding sequence is TGTGCCAGCAGCTGGACAGGGGGGGACTATGGCTACACCTTC. This translates into CASSWTGGDYGYTF.

This clonotype has ten or more counts. V usage is TRBV19 and J usage is TRBJ1-1, with D unresolved. V lost 3 bases and J lost 0, with 8 bases in between. The CDR3 extends over 14 amino acids. Per germline, CDR1 LNHDA and CDR2 SQIVND (reference sequence). CDR3 in DNA: TGTGCCAGTAGTATCGGTCGGGTGAACACTGAAGCTTTCTTT. It is translated as CASSIGRVNTEAFF.

In its sample, this clonotype was seen many times. J is TRBJ2-2 and V is TRBV11-1; D ambiguous. Germline-derived CDR1 and CDR2 are SGHAT and FQDESV (reference sequence). The CDR3 loop spans 13 amino acids. V lost 5 bases to trimming and J lost 5 bases, with 9 bases between them. Here the CDR3 DNA reads TGTGCCAGCAGCCGGAAGGGAACCGGGGAGCTGTTTTTT. This encodes CASSRKGTGELFF. Combining the CDR3 with reference TRBV11-1 and TRBJ2-2 gives the whole variable domain EAEVAQSPRYKITEKSQAVAFWCDPISGHATLYWYRQILGQGPELLVQFQDESVVDDSQLPKDRFSAERLKGVDSTLKIQPAELGDSAMYLCASSRKGTGELFFGEGSRLTVL.

This clonotype occurred many times. The chain is built from TRBV15 and TRBJ1-1; D is unresolved. The CDR3 covers 11 residues. The germline gives CDR1 LNHNV, CDR2 YYDKDF (reference sequence). V lost 1 base, J lost 7 bases, and 4 bases lay in between. In DNA, the CDR3 is TGTGCCACCAGCAGAGGCGTTGAAGCTTTCTTT. Its protein is CATSRGVEAFF.

With regard to this clonotype: A much bigger clone sits one base away, suggesting this may be a read error. V usage is TRBV10-3 and J usage is TRBJ2-7, with 9 bases identical to TRBD1. The CDR3 contains 14 residues. The V gene's germline CDR1 is ENHRY and CDR2 SYGVKD. The CDR3 DNA reads TGTGCCAGCAGTGATTGGACAGGGGTCTACGAGCAGTACTTC. It yields the protein CASSDWTGVYEQYF.

This clonotype occurred many times. The chain joins TRBV19 to TRBJ1-6; no definite D call. V lost 7 bases and J 5 bases, leaving 15 bases between the germline ends. Germline CDR1 LNHDA, CDR2 SQIVND (reference sequence). The CDR3 spans 15 residues. Written as DNA, the CDR3 is TGTGCCAGTAAAAGAAACGGACCCAATAATTCACCCCTCCACTTT. Translated: CASKRNGPNNSPLHF.

This clonotype has only a few counts. The chain has TRBV10-3 and TRBJ2-1; D uncertain. This CDR3 spans 13 amino acids. Trimming took 6 bases from V and 5 from J, leaving 11 bases between them. Germline-derived CDR1 and CDR2 are ENHRY and SYGVKD. The CDR3 protein is CAIREPTDNEQFF. DNA for the CDR3: TGTGCCATCAGGGAGCCTACAGACAATGAGCAGTTCTTC.

This clonotype was observed many times. The chain joins TRBV2 to TRBJ2-7; TRBD1 matches 11 bases. The CDR3 is 15 residues long. With V trimmed by 6 bases and J by 3 bases, 7 bases remained unmatched. Germline V CDR1 and CDR2: SNHLY, FYNNEI. CDR3 DNA: TGTGCCAGCAGCGGAGGGACAGGGGGAATCTACGAGCAGTACTTC. It encodes CASSGGTGGIYEQYF.

This clonotype was counted at least ten times. The chain employs TRBV10-3 and TRBJ2-7; D is uncertain. The V end lost 0 bases, the J end lost 5 bases, and 20 bases lay between the germline ends. CDR1 ENHRY and CDR2 SYGVKD come from the germline V gene. The CDR3 sequence is 17 residues long. CDR3 region: CAISESLDIINPHEQYF. CDR3 sequence (DNA): TGTGCCATCAGTGAGTCCCTTGACATAATCAATCCCCACGAGCAGTACTTC.

With regard to this clonotype: One end of the junction varies from germline; a read error may be responsible. The J gene is TRBJ1-6, the V gene TRBV5-1, with a weak D call TRBD1 (5 bases). This CDR3 region has 14 residues. The germline gives CDR1 SGHRS, CDR2 YFSETQ. CDR3: CASSLAGVVSPLHF. DNA of the CDR3: TGCGCCAGCAGCTTGGCGGGGGTAGTTTCACCCCTCCACTTC.

This clonotype was recorded at least ten times. This rearrangement joins TRBV20-1 to TRBJ2-2; the D gene is possibly TRBD2 (6 bases). Per the germline V gene, CDR1 is DFQATT and CDR2 is SNEGSKA (reference sequence). V gave up 4 bases and J gave up 1 base, with 10 bases separating them. The CDR3 has 14 amino acids. The CDR3 DNA sequence: TGCAGTGCTATTTCGGGGGTGAACACCGGGGAGCTGTTTTTT. It yields the protein CSAISGVNTGELFF.

This clonotype was counted ten times or more. The genes are TRBV4-3 and TRBJ1-5; D is uncertain. The CDR3 is 14 residues long. Between the trimmed V and J ends, which lost 0 bases and 5 bases, there was a span of 8 bases. CDR1 LGHNA and CDR2 YSLEER come from the germline V gene. The CDR3, as DNA: TGCGCCAGCAGCCAAGAGGGTCGTGATCAGCCCCAGCATTTT. Protein product: CASSQEGRDQPQHF.

The gene calls are TRBV10-3 and TRBJ1-1; D may be TRBD1 (5 bases). CDR3 size: 12 residues. V dropped 6 bases and J dropped 8 bases, with 13 bases sitting between them. Germline V gives CDR1 ENHRY, CDR2 SYGVKD. CDR3: CAISSRDGEAFF. CDR3 DNA: TGTGCCATCAGCTCCCGGGACGGCGAAGCTTTCTTT.

The chain couples TRBV29-1 to TRBJ2-5, with no clear D. This CDR3 is built from 10 residues. Trimming took off 8 bases at V and 1 base at J, with 5 bases between the two ends. Germline CDR1 is SQVTM and CDR2 is ANQGSEA. The CDR3: CSLTQETQYF. Written as DNA, the CDR3 is TGCAGCTTAACCCAAGAGACCCAGTACTTC.

The V and J genes are TRBV5-1 and TRBJ2-2; the match to TRBD1 covers 9 bases. Germline CDR1 and CDR2: SGHRS and YFSETQ. V was clipped by 5 bases and J by 7 bases; unmatched bases: 6. The CDR3 totals 14 residues. This CDR3 is CASSLTGGDGELFF. CDR3 coding DNA: TGCGCCAGCAGTCTTACAGGGGGCGACGGGGAGCTGTTTTTT.